This is a list of T cell receptor beta chains from one sample in a study of human T cells and chemical hapten exposure. TCRdb reanalysed the RACE reads using MiXCR and keeps one entry per CDR3 protein. Among 25,000 to 35,000 distinct CDR3 sequences, about 5.6% were seen once, and the ten largest hold approximately 5%. Source: whole blood, taken in connection with sensitization to the hapten diphenylcyclopropenone (DPC). These receptors came from a man under 40 with alopecia areata. Some clones in this sample may be carry-over from other donors' samples. CDR3s include the opening cysteine and the closing phenylalanine or tryptophan. The order of the fields is J gene, D gene, clone size, V gene, CDR3 DNA, CDR3 protein. D genes are given only for firm matches. Clone size is not always given. Where it is, it says once, few, many or a class for expanded clones.

TRBJ1-5 TRBD1 many TRBV6-2/TRBV6-3 TGTGCCAGCAGTAGTTGGACAGGCGGGCAGCCCCAGCATTTT CASSSWTGGQPQHF
TRBJ1-1 NA many TRBV18 TGTGCCAGCTCACCACCGCGGGCAGAGGGGATTAGTGAAGCTTTCTTT CASSPPRAEGISEAFF
TRBJ1-6 TRBD1 NA TRBV12-3/TRBV12-4 TGTGCCAGCAGTCCCGGGACAGGGGTGGCAAGTGATTCACCCCTCCACTTT CASSPGTGVASDSPLHF
TRBJ1-5 TRBD1 many TRBV12-3/TRBV12-4 TGTGCCAGCAGCGGGGACAGTCAAAATCAGCCCCAGCATTTT CASSGDSQNQPQHF
TRBJ1-5 NA many TRBV27 TGTGCCAGCAGCGAGGCGGGGTTTGGCAATCAGCCCCAGCATTTT CASSEAGFGNQPQHF
TRBJ1-3 NA many TRBV10-3 TGTGCCATCGGGGGGTCCGGGACGGACTTCTCTGGAAACACCATATATTTT CAIGGSGTDFSGNTIYF
TRBJ2-3 NA many TRBV29-1 TGCAGCGTTGAGGAACAGTACGCAGATACGCAGTATTTT CSVEEQYADTQYF
TRBJ2-4 NA few TRBV20-1 TGCAGTGCTAGCGACCCAGCGGTAGCCAAAAACATTCAGTACTTC CSASDPAVAKNIQYF
TRBJ2-7 NA many TRBV4-3 TGCGCCAGCAGCCAAGAAACTCGCTACGAGCAGTACTTC CASSQETRYEQYF
TRBJ2-5 TRBD2 many TRBV30 TGTGCCTGGGGGAAAAAGCGGGGGGAAGAGACCCAGTACTTC CAWGKKRGEETQYF
TRBJ1-4 NA NA TRBV3-1 TGTGCCAGCAGCCCTACTGGGGTTAATGAAAAACTGTTTTTT CASSPTGVNEKLFF
TRBJ2-3 NA many TRBV7-9 TGTGCCAGCCAGCCGGCCGGAGGCACAGATACGCAGTATTTT CASQPAGGTDTQYF
TRBJ2-3 TRBD2 many TRBV18 TGTGCCAGCTCACCGGGACTAGCAATGGATACGCAGTATTTT CASSPGLAMDTQYF
TRBJ1-5 NA many TRBV19 TGTGCCAGTAGTCCCCAGCAGGATAGCAATCAGCCCCAGCATTTT CASSPQQDSNQPQHF
TRBJ2-3 TRBD2 many TRBV12-3/TRBV12-4 TGTGCCAGCGGAACTAGCGGTGAAGGTACGCAGTATTTT CASGTSGEGTQYF
TRBJ1-1 NA many TRBV7-6 TGTGCCAGCAGCCAACCCGAGGGGACTGAAGCTTTCTTT CASSQPEGTEAFF
TRBJ2-5 NA many TRBV3-1 TGTGCCAGCAGCCGAAATAACCAAGAGACCCAGTACTTC CASSRNNQETQYF
TRBJ1-2 NA many TRBV5-5 TGTGCCAGCACCTCCGGCCCTTGGGACTATGGCTACACCTTC CASTSGPWDYGYTF
TRBJ1-1 NA NA TRBV19 TGTGCCAGTAACGGTCTATTGGAGCCAAACACTGAAGCTTTCTTT CASNGLLEPNTEAFF
TRBJ2-3 NA many TRBV24-1 TGTGCCACCAGTGCCGGGAGCGCAGATACGCAGTATTTT CATSAGSADTQYF
TRBJ2-2 NA many TRBV9 TGTGCCAGCCTCTCGAACACCGGGGAGCTGTTTTTT CASLSNTGELFF
TRBJ2-4 NA many TRBV7-2 TGTGCCAGCAGCTCGGGACTAGCCAAAAACATTCAGTACTTC CASSSGLAKNIQYF
TRBJ2-4 NA many TRBV20-1 TGCAGTGCTAGAGATACGGAAGCCTACAGCCTAGCCAAAAACATTCAGTACTTC CSARDTEAYSLAKNIQYF
TRBJ2-3 TRBD1 many TRBV24-1 TGTGCCACCAGTGATCCAACAGGGGGCGATGATACGCAGTATTTT CATSDPTGGDDTQYF
TRBJ1-6 NA many TRBV14 TGTGCCAGCAGCCAAGATGGGGGGATAAATTCACCCCTCCACTTT CASSQDGGINSPLHF
TRBJ2-1 NA once TRBV3-1 TGTGCCAGCAGCTCGCAGGGATCTGAGCAGTTCTTC CASSSQGSEQFF
TRBJ1-1 TRBD1 few TRBV29-1 TGCAGCGTCCGGACAGGGACGAACACTGAAGCTTTCTTT CSVRTGTNTEAFF
TRBJ1-1 NA many TRBV12-3/TRBV12-4 TGTGCCAGCAGGAGTACCGGGGGAGATGAAGCTTTCTTT CASRSTGGDEAFF
TRBJ2-3 TRBD1 NA TRBV28 TGTGCCAGCAGTTTACCCCAGGGGGCCGATACGCAGTATTTT CASSLPQGADTQYF
TRBJ2-1 TRBD2 many TRBV19 TGTGCCAGTAAAATAGGATCTAGCGGGGAAAGCTCCTACAATGAGCAGTTCTTC CASKIGSSGESSYNEQFF
TRBJ2-1 NA many TRBV20-1 NA CSAREDRVCSAREDRGDNNEQFF
TRBJ2-3 TRBD2 many TRBV6-5 TGTGCCAGCAGTTACTCGTCGTGGATAGCGGGAGTGGAAGATACGCAGTATTTT CASSYSSWIAGVEDTQYF
TRBJ1-2 NA many TRBV5-5 TGTGCCAGCAGTCAGATCCCCGGGGCCGGCTATGGCTACACCTTC CASSQIPGAGYGYTF
TRBJ1-5 TRBD1 NA TRBV10-3 TGTGCCATCAGTGAGTCGGACAGGCCTAATCAGCCCCAGCATTTT CAISESDRPNQPQHF
TRBJ2-5 TRBD2 many TRBV7-9 TGTGCCAGCAGCTTACAGAGCGGGAGGAGAAAAGAGACCCAGTACTTC CASSLQSGRRKETQYF
TRBJ2-5 TRBD2 many TRBV29-1 TGCAGCGTCGTCCCGACTAGCGGGGGGGTCAAAGAGACCCAGTACTTC CSVVPTSGGVKETQYF
TRBJ1-5 NA many TRBV7-2 TGTGCCAGCAGCTTTGACACGAATAGCAATCAGCCCCAGCATTTT CASSFDTNSNQPQHF
TRBJ1-1 NA many TRBV3-1 TGTGCCAGCAGCCAAGACGGGGGGGGCACTGAAGCTTTCTTT CASSQDGGGTEAFF
TRBJ1-5 TRBD1 many TRBV29-1 TGCAGCGTTGGAGAGACAGGGGGCCAGCCCCAGCATTTT CSVGETGGQPQHF
TRBJ2-3 TRBD2 many TRBV29-1 TGCAGCGTTGTTGGCGGGGGGATCACAGATACGCAGTATTTT CSVVGGGITDTQYF
TRBJ2-2 NA many TRBV15 TGTGCCACCAGCAGAGAGCGTCTTTCCGGGGAGCTGTTTTTT CATSRERLSGELFF
TRBJ2-7 NA many TRBV27 TGTGCCAGCAGTTTAAGTTCCGGTTTTCAGACCGAGCAGTACTTC CASSLSSGFQTEQYF
TRBJ1-1 NA many TRBV6-1 TGTGCCAGCAGGGACATTACTCCGCTGGGCACTGAAGCTTTCTTT CASRDITPLGTEAFF
TRBJ1-2 NA many TRBV12-3/TRBV12-4 TGTGCCAGCAGTTTAGGGGGGGGCTATGGCTACACCTTC CASSLGGGYGYTF
TRBJ2-7 NA NA TRBV7-9 TGTGCCAGCAGCTCTAGCGAAGCCGGGACCTCCCGGGGAACCTACGAGCAGTACTTC CASSSSEAGTSRGTYEQYF
TRBJ2-7 TRBD1 many TRBV4-3 TGCGCCAGCAGCCAAGACCTCAGGGGGCCCATCCTTGGCGACGAGCAGTACTTC CASSQDLRGPILGDEQYF
TRBJ1-1 NA many TRBV29-1 TGCAGCGTTGAAGAACACTTGAACACTGAAGCTTTCTTT CSVEEHLNTEAFF
TRBJ2-6 NA many TRBV5-1 TGCGCCAGCAGCTTGACAGAATCTGGGGCCAACGTCCTGACTTTC CASSLTESGANVLTF
TRBJ2-1 NA many TRBV13 TGTGCCAGCAGCCCCCTAGGGACCCTCGAATTTCGGGAGCAGTTCTTC CASSPLGTLEFREQFF
TRBJ2-5 TRBD1 many TRBV29-1 TGCAGCGTTAACCAAGACAGGGTCGCGGAGACCCAGTACTTC CSVNQDRVAETQYF
TRBJ1-6 NA many TRBV3-1 TGTGCCAGCAGCCAAGATTTGTCACAGTTCACCCTCCACTTT CASSQDLSQFTLHF
TRBJ1-1 NA many TRBV10-3 TGTGCCATCAGCGCGGCGGACACTGAAGCTTTCTTT CAISAADTEAFF
TRBJ1-3 TRBD1 many TRBV27 TGTGCCAGCAGCCGGGACAGCTCTTCTGGAAACACCATATATTTT CASSRDSSSGNTIYF